The rows below give T cell receptor beta chains drawn from one sample of a study of blood T cell repertoires in COVID-19. The repertoire was sequenced with immunoSEQ multiplex PCR; TCRdb's copy has only in-frame clones and lacks some. The table shows about 260,000 clones, with just under 90% occurring only once. Input material: PBMCs or T cells enriched from blood (not recorded which). The receptors come from a man over 45 who had been exposed to COVID-19. CDR3s include the opening cysteine and the closing phenylalanine or tryptophan. The D gene is left open where the match is weak. Clone sizes are given selectively: once, few, many, or a class where the clone is expanded.

TRBD1	once	TRBV5-4	TRBJ1-1	CASSWPGQENTEAFF	TGTGCCAGCAGCTGGCCGGGACAGGAGAACACTGAAGCTTTCTTT
TRBD1	NA	TRBV6-5	TRBJ1-4	CATAKGAWEKLFF	TGTGCCACCGCGAAGGGGGCGTGGGAAAAACTGTTTTTT
NA	NA	TRBV27	TRBJ1-1	CASSSWSSNTEAFF	TGTGCCAGCAGTTCGTGGAGCTCGAACACTGAAGCTTTCTTT
NA	NA	TRBV30	TRBJ2-5	CAWSVGSRSGETQYF	TGTGCCTGGAGTGTAGGGTCTAGAAGCGGAGAGACCCAGTACTTC
NA	NA	TRBV7-3	TRBJ1-1	CASSLQGTGTEAFF	TGTGCCAGCAGCTTACAGGGCACAGGCACTGAAGCTTTCTTT
NA	NA	TRBV5-8	TRBJ1-5	CASSPGVPYQPQHF	TGTGCCAGCAGCCCGGGGGTTCCTTATCAGCCCCAGCATTTT
NA	NA	TRBV5-4	TRBJ1-6	CASSLARSADSPLHF	TGTGCCAGCAGCTTGGCCAGGTCGGCCGATTCACCCCTCCACTTT
NA	NA	TRBV5-1	TRBJ2-3	CASSSPPGRGTDTQYF	TGCGCCAGCAGCTCCCCCCCTGGTAGGGGAACAGATACGCAGTATTTT
NA	NA	TRBV28	TRBJ1-1	CASSDPRGGSTEAFF	TGTGCCAGCAGCGACCCCCGGGGGGGGAGTACTGAAGCTTTCTTT
NA	NA	TRBV7-8	TRBJ1-4	CASSALRVANEKLFF	TGTGCCAGCAGCGCCCTCAGGGTGGCTAATGAAAAACTGTTTTTT